This T cell receptor beta chain is drawn from a study of T cell clonality in common variable immunodeficiency. General study points: Fewer deletions and N-nucleotide insertions were reportedly seen in common variable immunodeficiency TCR beta sequences.

This clone appeared many times. Its antigen is still unknown. The read is 3 residues too short to cover the CDR3 end, so that end is filled in from the germline J gene. TCRdb keeps only in-frame clones here, not all; method: immunoSEQ multiplex PCR. The sample presents more than 20,000 clones, none singletons. The CDR3 loop spans 15 amino acids. Germline V gene data show CDR1 as LGHDT and CDR2 as YNNKEL (reference sequence). V dropped 2 bases and J dropped 6 bases, with 14 bases sitting between them. The sequencing sample was made of peripheral blood mononuclear cells. This TCR was sampled from a human donor with common variable immunodeficiency. This chain joins TRBV3-1 (or the pseudogene TRBV3-2) and TRBJ2-1; D might be TRBD1 (5 bases). The CDR3 DNA, read in part, is TGTGCCAGCAGCCAATCCAGGGCTACAGGCAATGAG. Protein sequence: CASSQSRATGNE. The entire CDR3 protein is CASSQSRATGNEQFF.